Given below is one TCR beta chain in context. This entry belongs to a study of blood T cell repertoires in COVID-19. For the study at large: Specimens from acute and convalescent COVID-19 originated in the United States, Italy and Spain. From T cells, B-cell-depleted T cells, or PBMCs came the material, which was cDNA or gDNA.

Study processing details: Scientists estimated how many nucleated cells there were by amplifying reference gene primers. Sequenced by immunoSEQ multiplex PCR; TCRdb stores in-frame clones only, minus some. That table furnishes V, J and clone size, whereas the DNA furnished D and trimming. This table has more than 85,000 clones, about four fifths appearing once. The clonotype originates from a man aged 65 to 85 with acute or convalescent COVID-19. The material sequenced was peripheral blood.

CDR3 sequence reads: CAWSPKYEQYF. CDR3 nucleotides: TGTGCCTGGAGTCCCAAATACGAGCAGTACTTC. The chain carries TRBV30 and TRBJ2-7; D unclear. V lost 2 bases, J lost 4 bases, and 6 bases lay in between. Germline CDR1 and CDR2: GTSNPN and SVGIG (reference sequence). This CDR3 region has 11 residues. The variable domain in full, completed from reference TRBV30 and TRBJ2-7, reads SQTIHQWPATLVQPVGSPLSLECTVEGTSNPNLYWYRQAAGRGLQLLFYSVGIGQISSEVPQNLSASRPQDRQFILSSKKLLLSDSGFYLCAWSPKYEQYFGPGTRLTVT.